These T cell receptor beta chains were read from a single sample in a study of metastatic and nonmetastatic thyroid tumors. TCRdb re-analyzed the PCR reads through MiXCR. The repertoire holds about 47,000 clones, with about 25% as singletons. Material: blood. The receptors shown here come from a male donor with papillary thyroid cancer or a benign thyroid nodule (not recorded which). Some clones in this sample may be carry-over from other donors' samples. Both conserved end residues are part of each CDR3. D genes are given only for firm matches. Size tells how often a clone was seen (once, few, many) or the class of an expanded clone, and some rows leave it out.

V gene: TRBV6-1; clone size: many; D gene: NA; J gene: TRBJ1-5; CDR3 DNA: TGTGCCAGCAGTGAAGCGGGGGAGGGGTATCAGCCCCAGCATTTT; CDR3 protein: CASSEAGEGYQPQHF
V gene: TRBV28; clone size: NA; D gene: NA; J gene: TRBJ2-3; CDR3 DNA: TGTGCCATCAGTTTACCTAGTAGGGATACGCAGTATTTT; CDR3 protein: CAISLPSRDTQYF
V gene: TRBV5-6; clone size: NA; D gene: TRBD1; J gene: TRBJ2-7; CDR3 DNA: TGTGCCAGCAGCAAGACAGGGGCTCCCTACGAGCAGTACTTC; CDR3 protein: CASSKTGAPYEQYF
V gene: TRBV6-1; clone size: few; D gene: TRBD1; J gene: TRBJ1-2; CDR3 DNA: TGTGCCAGCAGTCCCGAGGGGGCACGGGATATGGGCTACACCTTC; CDR3 protein: CASSPEGARDMGYTF
V gene: TRBV25-1; clone size: few; D gene: TRBD2; J gene: TRBJ2-1; CDR3 DNA: TGTGCCAGCAGTGCGCGAGCGGGAGGGGATGAGCAGTTCTTC; CDR3 protein: CASSARAGGDEQFF
V gene: TRBV2; clone size: NA; D gene: NA; J gene: TRBJ2-3; CDR3 DNA: TGTGCCAGCAGTGAGTCTACCTCCGCAGATACGCAGTATTTT; CDR3 protein: CASSESTSADTQYF
V gene: TRBV7-3; clone size: many; D gene: NA; J gene: TRBJ2-2; CDR3 DNA: TGTGCCAGCAGTTCCTTTAGCGCCGGGGAGCTGTTTTTT; CDR3 protein: CASSSFSAGELFF
V gene: TRBV7-9; clone size: many; D gene: NA; J gene: TRBJ2-5; CDR3 DNA: TGTGCCAGCAGCCTAGCAGGGAAGGGGACTGAGACCCAGTACTTC; CDR3 protein: CASSLAGKGTETQYF
V gene: TRBV5-1; clone size: NA; D gene: NA; J gene: TRBJ2-5; CDR3 DNA: TGCTCCAGCAGCCGAGCTAATGGGGCGATGGAGACCCAGTACTTC; CDR3 protein: CSSSRANGAMETQYF
V gene: TRBV20-1; clone size: NA; D gene: TRBD2; J gene: TRBJ2-7; CDR3 DNA: TGCAGTGCTAGGGGCCTAGCGGGAGTGTGGGACTACGAGCAGTACTTC; CDR3 protein: CSARGLAGVWDYEQYF